The 22 T cell receptor beta chains listed next were all sequenced from one sample in a study of T cells in Graves' hyperthyroidism and ophthalmopathy. RNA transcripts served as the template for amplifying TCR beta CDR3 regions. Primed by the HTBI set, a first-round RT-PCR was run on the TCR CDR3. TCRdb ran MiXCR on the multiplex PCR reads and lists one entry per CDR3 protein. The table records a few hundred thousand distinct CDR3 sequences, approximately 44% of them present only once. Sequenced: peripheral blood or thyroid tissue (not recorded which). The source of these receptors is a woman aged 18-30 years with Graves' hyperthyroidism.

This clonotype has a count of ten or more. This chain connects TRBV6-6 to TRBJ2-7, with 9 bases that match TRBD2. Looked up from germline, CDR1 is MNHNY and CDR2 is SVGAGI (reference sequence). The CDR3 has 13 residues. J lost 5 bases, V lost 8 bases, and 7 bases had no gene match. CDR3 protein: CASGGRASDEQYF. The CDR3 DNA is TGTGCCAGCGGCGGGAGGGCATCGGACGAGCAGTACTTC.

V gene TRBV10-3 combines with J gene TRBJ2-2, with D perhaps matching TRBD1 (6 bases). CDR1 is ENHRY, CDR2 SYGVKD, per germline. V lost 1 base and J lost 7, with 19 bases in between. The CDR3 extends over 17 amino acids. The CDR3 here is CAISELGGEVNGGELFF. The CDR3 nucleotides read TGTGCCATCAGTGAGTTAGGGGGAGAGGTGAACGGCGGGGAGCTGTTTTTT.

The J gene is TRBJ1-5, the V gene TRBV20-1; unclear D gene. The CDR3 sequence is 14 residues long. Trimming left V 3 bases short and J 11 bases short, with 20 bases between. From germline, CDR1 is DFQATT and CDR2 SNEGSKA (reference sequence). The CDR3 nucleotides read TGCAGTGCTAGGCTAGGGAACGGCAAAGAGACCCAGCATTTT. It codes for CSARLGNGKETQHF.

The gene calls are TRBV7-8 and TRBJ1-5; perhaps TRBD1 as D (6 bases). The ends were cut back, 5 bases at V and 1 base at J, with 12 bases in the middle. The CDR3 runs 15 residues. Germline V gives CDR1 SGHVS, CDR2 FQNEAQ. DNA of the CDR3: TGTGCCAGCAGCGAAGAGGGACAAAGCAATCAGCCCCAGCATTTT. Amino acids: CASSEEGQSNQPQHF.

The chain recombines TRBV2 with TRBJ1-5; D not certain. The CDR3 loop spans 15 amino acids. V gave up 2 bases and J gave up 2 bases, with 10 bases separating them. CDR1 is SNHLY and CDR2 is FYNNEI in the germline V gene. CDR3 residues: CASSESTGGNQPQHF. Here the CDR3 DNA reads TGTGCCAGCAGTGAAAGCACCGGGGGCAATCAGCCCCAGCATTTT.

This clonotype has more than one count but fewer than ten. This rearrangement joins TRBV4-3 to TRBJ2-2, with D uncertain. Germline CDR1 LGHNA, CDR2 YSLEER. The CDR3 totals 13 residues. Trimming left V 1 base short and J 3 bases short, with 3 bases between. The chain's CDR3 is CASSQADTGELFF. Here the CDR3 DNA reads TGCGCCAGCAGCCAAGCGGACACCGGGGAGCTGTTTTTT.

V usage is TRBV15 and J usage is TRBJ1-6; D unclear. This CDR3 contains 15 residues. In germline, CDR1 is LNHNV, CDR2 YYDKDF (reference sequence). V was clipped by 0 bases and J by 10 bases, with 13 bases between them. This CDR3 is CATSRDFMGGSPLHF. The CDR3 nucleotides are TGTGCCACCAGCAGAGACTTTATGGGAGGCTCACCCCTCCACTTT. The full variable domain, with the rest looked up from reference TRBV15 and TRBJ1-6, is DAMVIQNPRYQVTQFGKPVTLSCSQTLNHNVMYWYQQKSSQAPKLLFHYYDKDFNNEADTPDNFQSRRPNTSFCFLDIRSPGLGDTAMYLCATSRDFMGGSPLHFGNGTRLTVT.

V gene TRBV5-6 combines with J gene TRBJ2-7, with 7 bases identical to TRBD2. V lost 4 bases, J lost 3 bases, and 10 bases stayed unmatched. Germline V gene data show CDR1 as SGHDT and CDR2 as YYEEEE. The CDR3 has 15 amino acids. The CDR3 DNA reads as TGTGCCAGCAGCCTGGGGGGGACGAACTTCTACGAGCAGTACTTC. This sequence encodes CASSLGGTNFYEQYF.

The chain is built from TRBV2 and TRBJ2-7; 7 nucleotides agree with TRBD1. CDR3 size: 14 residues. Germline assignment: CDR1 SNHLY and CDR2 FYNNEI. With 10 bases clipped from V and 5 bases from J, the junction kept 14 bases outside the gene matches. CDR3 in DNA: TGTGCCACCCTAGATACAGGGGCAGTTGACGAGCAGTACTTC. Residues: CATLDTGAVDEQYF.

V is TRBV7-2 and J is TRBJ1-6; D is unclear. Germline CDR1 is SGHTA and CDR2 is FQGNSA. The V end lost 2 bases, the J end lost 9 bases, and 14 bases lay between the germline ends. The CDR3 has 15 residues. The CDR3 sequence: CASSLRLAGSSPLHF. CDR3 nucleotide sequence: TGTGCCAGCAGCTTAAGACTAGCGGGCTCTTCACCCCTCCACTTT.

This clonotype has a count of ten or more. The genes are TRBV7-2 and TRBJ2-7, with TRBD2 as a possible D gene (6 bases). The CDR3 loop spans 14 amino acids. Germline V gene lookup returns CDR1 SGHTA and CDR2 FQGNSA. Trimming removed 3 bases at V and 0 bases at J, with 9 bases between. The DNA of the CDR3 is TGTGCCAGCAGCTTTGGGGGAGGCTCCTACGAGCAGTACTTC. This encodes CASSFGGGSYEQYF. The variable domain in full, completed from reference TRBV7-2 and TRBJ2-7, reads GAGVSQSPSNKVTEKGKDVELRCDPISGHTALYWYRQSLGQGLEFLIYFQGNSAPDKSGLPSDRFSAERTGGSVSTLTIQRTQQEDSAVYLCASSFGGGSYEQYFGPGTRLTVT.

Comments on this clonotype: At one of its ends the junction is not consistent with the germline gene, which may arise from a read error. The chain joins TRBV7-6 to TRBJ2-2; 9 bases fit TRBD1. Germline V gene sequence: CDR1 SGHVS, CDR2 FNYEAQ. CDR3 length: 14 amino acids. For the CDR3, the DNA is TGTGCCAACAGCACACAGGGGGCGGCCAGGGAGCTGTTTTTT. Protein: CANSTQGAARELFF.

J is TRBJ1-2 and V is TRBV20-1; the D is unclear. Germline V gene data show CDR1 as DFQATT and CDR2 as SNEGSKA (reference sequence). CDR3 length: 13 residues. V lost 1 base, J lost 4 bases, and 10 bases lay in between. Written as DNA, the CDR3 is TGCAGTGCTAGAGCAGGACTAGCCTATGGCTACACCTTC. Encoded protein: CSARAGLAYGYTF.

The CDR3 sequence: CSAWDRQGYGYTF. Here the CDR3 DNA reads TGCAGTGCTTGGGACAGGCAGGGCTATGGCTACACCTTC. This chain uses TRBV20-1 with TRBJ1-2, with 8 bases lining up with TRBD1. The CDR3 length is 13 residues. The germline CDR1 and CDR2 sequences are DFQATT and SNEGSKA (reference sequence). The V and J ends lost 5 bases and 4 bases, in that order; junction bases with no gene match: 6.

This clonotype was observed many times. The chain uses TRBV2 and TRBJ1-1; TRBD1 matches 7 bases. Germline CDR1 reads SNHLY; CDR2 reads FYNNEI. The trim removed 8 bases at V and 0 bases at J, leaving 9 bases unmatched. The CDR3 is 15 residues long. This CDR3 is CASRQGRGLNTEAFF. The CDR3 coding sequence is TGTGCCAGCCGACAGGGACGGGGGTTGAACACTGAAGCTTTCTTT.

In its sample, this clonotype was seen many times. The chain recombines TRBV24-1 with TRBJ2-3, with a weak D call TRBD2 (5 bases). The germline V and J ends were trimmed by 1 base and 7 bases, with 5 bases remaining between them. The germline V gene has CDR1 KGHDR and CDR2 SFDVKD. This CDR3 comprises 12 residues. In nucleotides, the CDR3 is TGTGCCACCAGTGATTTCGGGAATACGCAGTATTTT. As protein: CATSDFGNTQYF.

Regarding this clonotype: One end of the junction does not line up with germline, which may come from a read error. The chain joins TRBV2 to TRBJ2-7, with 13 positions matching TRBD2. This CDR3 spans 15 amino acids. The germline V gene has CDR1 SNHLY and CDR2 FYNNEI. This chain's CDR3 is CARSDSGTSGMEQYF. In nucleotides, the CDR3 is TGTGCCAGAAGTGACTCTGGGACTAGCGGGATGGAGCAGTACTTC.

In its sample, this clonotype was seen many times. The chain employs TRBV5-6 and TRBJ1-4, with unresolved D. Germline CDR1 is SGHDT and CDR2 is YYEEEE. The V gene lost 6 bases and the J gene lost 2 bases, with 11 bases spanning the gap. The CDR3 contains 14 residues. CDR3 residues: CASTSLGTNEKLFF. The CDR3 region has the DNA TGTGCCAGCACCTCCCTGGGGACTAATGAAAAACTGTTTTTT.

This clonotype has at least ten counts. The chain uses TRBV25-1 and TRBJ1-2; possible D gene TRBD1, 6 bases. This CDR3 is 13 amino acids long. Trimming left V 6 bases short and J 2 bases short, with 10 bases between. CDR1 is MGHDK, CDR2 SYGVNS, per germline. Written as DNA, the CDR3 is TGTGCCAGCAGGGGGGCGGCGAACTATGGCTACACCTTC. Encoded protein: CASRGAANYGYTF.

The sample holds many counts of this clonotype. The genes are TRBV12-3 or TRBV12-4 and TRBJ2-2, with 8 bases that match TRBD2. The trim removed 2 bases at V and 4 bases at J, leaving 6 bases unmatched. The CDR3 has 16 amino acids. CDR3 amino acids: CASSLFGGGSTGELFF. CDR3 nucleotide sequence: TGTGCCAGCAGTTTATTCGGGGGGGGAAGCACCGGGGAGCTGTTTTTT.

This clonotype was seen a few times. This chain links TRBV7-8 with TRBJ2-7, with D unclear. Trimming shortened V by 4 bases and J by 7 bases, and 11 bases separated the two germline ends. The CDR3 extends over 12 amino acids. Germline values: CDR1 SGHVS, CDR2 FQNEAQ. The CDR3 loop is CASSSYDNEQYF. In DNA, the CDR3 is TGTGCCAGCAGCTCCTATGATAATGAGCAGTACTTC.

The genes are TRBV7-3 and TRBJ2-5; the match to TRBD2 covers 14 bases. The CDR3 sequence is 19 residues long. V trimming: 5 bases; J trimming: 5 bases; junction bases outside the gene matches: 16. Germline values: CDR1 SGHTA, CDR2 FQGTGA. The CDR3 protein is CASSLFGLAGGRSQETQYF. The CDR3 region has the DNA TGTGCCAGCAGCCTCTTTGGACTAGCGGGAGGAAGGTCCCAGGAGACCCAGTACTTC.